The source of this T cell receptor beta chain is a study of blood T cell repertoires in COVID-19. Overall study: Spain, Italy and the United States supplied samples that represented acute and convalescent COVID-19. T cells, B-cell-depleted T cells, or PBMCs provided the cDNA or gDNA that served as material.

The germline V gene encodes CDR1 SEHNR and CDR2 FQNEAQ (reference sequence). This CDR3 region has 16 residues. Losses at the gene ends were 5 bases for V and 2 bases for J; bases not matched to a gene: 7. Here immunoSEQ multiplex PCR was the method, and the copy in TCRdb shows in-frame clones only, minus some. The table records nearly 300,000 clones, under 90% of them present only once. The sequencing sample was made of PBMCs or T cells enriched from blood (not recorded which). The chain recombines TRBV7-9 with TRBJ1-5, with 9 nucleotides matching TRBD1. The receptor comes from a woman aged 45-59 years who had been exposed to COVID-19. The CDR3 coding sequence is TGTGCCAGCAGCAGAGGGACAGGGCCCCGCAATCAGCCCCAGCATTTT. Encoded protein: CASSRGTGPRNQPQHF.